This T cell receptor beta chain was found in a study of cytomegalovirus exposure and HLA in healthy donors. Study results and limitations: Accurate prediction of HLA-A and HLA-B alleles (for most subjects) was reportedly achieved from TCR beta sequences.

To note about this clone: Its antigen is unknown.

Germline V gives CDR1 MRHNA, CDR2 SNTAGT. This CDR3 region has 14 residues. V gave up 3 bases and J gave up 5 bases, with 12 bases separating them. PCR amplification relied on 60 Vbeta primers (plus 13 Jbeta primers). Clones were read by immunoSEQ multiplex PCR, and TCRdb kept only the in-frame ones, dropping some. The table lists 160,000 or so clones, about 84% of them singletons. This clonotype was sampled from a man aged 45-65 years in good health and CMV-seropositive. Sequenced input: PBMCs. This chain connects TRBV6-4 to TRBJ2-3; a weak D match, TRBD2 (6 bases). DNA for the CDR3: TGTGCCAGCAGTGAAGGGGACTCTAGAGATACGCAGTATTTT. Translating gives CASSEGDSRDTQYF.